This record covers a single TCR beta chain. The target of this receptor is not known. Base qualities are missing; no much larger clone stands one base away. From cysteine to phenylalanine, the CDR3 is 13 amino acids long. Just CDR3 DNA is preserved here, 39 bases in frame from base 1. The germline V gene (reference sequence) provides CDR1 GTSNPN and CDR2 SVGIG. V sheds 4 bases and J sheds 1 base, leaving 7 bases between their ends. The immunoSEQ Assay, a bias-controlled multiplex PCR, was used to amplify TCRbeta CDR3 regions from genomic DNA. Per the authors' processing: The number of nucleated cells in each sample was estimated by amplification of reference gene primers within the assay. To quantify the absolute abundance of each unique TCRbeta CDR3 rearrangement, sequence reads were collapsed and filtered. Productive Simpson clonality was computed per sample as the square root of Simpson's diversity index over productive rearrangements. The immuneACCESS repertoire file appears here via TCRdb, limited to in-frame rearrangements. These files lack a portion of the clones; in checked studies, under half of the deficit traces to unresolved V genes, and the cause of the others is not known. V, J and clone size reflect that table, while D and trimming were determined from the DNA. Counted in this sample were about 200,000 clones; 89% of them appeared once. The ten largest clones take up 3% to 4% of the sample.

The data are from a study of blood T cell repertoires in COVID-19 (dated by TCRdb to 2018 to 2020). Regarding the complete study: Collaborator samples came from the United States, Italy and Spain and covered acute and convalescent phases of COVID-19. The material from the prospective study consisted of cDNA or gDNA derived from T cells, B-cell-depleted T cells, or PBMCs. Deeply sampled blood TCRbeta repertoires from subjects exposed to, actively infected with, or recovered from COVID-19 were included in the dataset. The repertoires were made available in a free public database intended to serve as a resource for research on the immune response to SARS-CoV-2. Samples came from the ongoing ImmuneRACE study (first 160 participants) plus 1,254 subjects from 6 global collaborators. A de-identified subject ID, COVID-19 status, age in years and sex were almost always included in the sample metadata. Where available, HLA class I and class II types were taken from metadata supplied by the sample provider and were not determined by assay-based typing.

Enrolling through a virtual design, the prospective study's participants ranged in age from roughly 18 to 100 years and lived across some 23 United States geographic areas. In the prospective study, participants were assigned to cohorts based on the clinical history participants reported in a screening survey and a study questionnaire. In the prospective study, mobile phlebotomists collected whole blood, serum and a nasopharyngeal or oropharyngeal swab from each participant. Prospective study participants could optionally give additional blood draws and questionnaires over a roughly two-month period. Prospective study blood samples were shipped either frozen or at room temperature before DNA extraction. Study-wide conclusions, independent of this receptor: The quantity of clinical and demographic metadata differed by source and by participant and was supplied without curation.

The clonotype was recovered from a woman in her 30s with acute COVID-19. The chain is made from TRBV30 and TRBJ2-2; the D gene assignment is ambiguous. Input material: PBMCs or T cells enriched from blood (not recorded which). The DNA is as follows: TGTGCCTGGATTCTAGTGAACACCGGGGAGCTGTTTTTT. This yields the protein CAWILVNTGELFF.